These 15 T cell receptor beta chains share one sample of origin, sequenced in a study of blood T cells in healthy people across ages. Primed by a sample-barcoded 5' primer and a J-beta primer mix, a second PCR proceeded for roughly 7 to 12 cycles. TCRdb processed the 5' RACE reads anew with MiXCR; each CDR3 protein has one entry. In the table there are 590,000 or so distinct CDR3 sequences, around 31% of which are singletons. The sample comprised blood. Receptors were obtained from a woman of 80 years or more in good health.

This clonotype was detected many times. CDR3 residues: CASSQGNGNQPQHF. The CDR3 DNA sequence: TGTGCCAGCAGCCAGGGGAATGGCAATCAGCCCCAGCATTTT. This sequence joins TRBV12-3 or TRBV12-4 and TRBJ1-5; a possible D gene is TRBD1 (6 bases). The CDR3 is 14 residues long. V was shortened by 6 bases and J by 2 bases, with 11 bases between the two germline ends.

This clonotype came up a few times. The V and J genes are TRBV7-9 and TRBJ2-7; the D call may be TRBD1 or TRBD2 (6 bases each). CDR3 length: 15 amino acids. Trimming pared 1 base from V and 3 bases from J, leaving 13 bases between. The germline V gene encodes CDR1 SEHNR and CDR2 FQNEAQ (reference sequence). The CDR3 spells CASSLEEGGLYEQYF. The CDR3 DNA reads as TGTGCCAGCAGCTTAGAGGAGGGGGGCCTCTACGAGCAGTACTTC.

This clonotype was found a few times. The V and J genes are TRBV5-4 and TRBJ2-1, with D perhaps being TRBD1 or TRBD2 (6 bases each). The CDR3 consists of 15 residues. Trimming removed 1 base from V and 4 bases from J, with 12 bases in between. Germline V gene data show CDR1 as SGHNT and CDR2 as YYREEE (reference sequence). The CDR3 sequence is CASSLLQGRYNEQFF. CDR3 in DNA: TGTGCCAGCAGCTTGCTCCAGGGGAGGTACAATGAGCAGTTCTTC. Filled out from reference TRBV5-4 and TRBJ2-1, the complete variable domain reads ETGVTQSPTHLIKTRGQQVTLRCSSQSGHNTVSWYQQALGQGPQFIFQYYREEENGRGNFPPRFSGLQFPNYSSELNVNALELDDSALYLCASSLLQGRYNEQFFGPGTRLTVL.

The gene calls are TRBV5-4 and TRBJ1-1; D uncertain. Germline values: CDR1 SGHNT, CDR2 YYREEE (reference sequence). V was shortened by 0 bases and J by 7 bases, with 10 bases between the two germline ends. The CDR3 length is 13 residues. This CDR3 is CASSLEARREAFF. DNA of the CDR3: TGTGCCAGCAGCTTGGAGGCTCGGCGTGAAGCTTTCTTT.

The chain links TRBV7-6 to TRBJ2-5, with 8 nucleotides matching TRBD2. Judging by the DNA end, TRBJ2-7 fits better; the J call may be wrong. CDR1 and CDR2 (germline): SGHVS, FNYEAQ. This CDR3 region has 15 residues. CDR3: CASSWPAREGLEQYF. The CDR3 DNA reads TGTGCCAGCAGCTGGCCAGCCCGGGAGGGACTCGAGCAGTACTTC.

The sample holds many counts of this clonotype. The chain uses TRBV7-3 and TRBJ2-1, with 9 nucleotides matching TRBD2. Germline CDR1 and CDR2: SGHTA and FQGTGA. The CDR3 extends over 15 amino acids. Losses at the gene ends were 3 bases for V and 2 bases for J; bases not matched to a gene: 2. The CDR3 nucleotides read TGTGCCAGCAGCTTTAGCGGGGGACCCTACAATGAGCAGTTCTTC. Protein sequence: CASSFSGGPYNEQFF.

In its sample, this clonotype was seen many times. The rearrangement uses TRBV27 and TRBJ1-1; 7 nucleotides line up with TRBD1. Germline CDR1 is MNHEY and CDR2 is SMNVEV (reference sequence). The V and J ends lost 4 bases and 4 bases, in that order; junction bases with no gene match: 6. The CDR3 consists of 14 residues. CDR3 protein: CASSSNPGGTEAFF. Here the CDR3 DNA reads TGTGCCAGCAGTTCCAACCCAGGGGGCACTGAAGCTTTCTTT.

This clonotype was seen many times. CDR3 sequence (DNA): TGCAGTGCCCCACTAGCGGGGGTGGAAGAGACCCAGTACTTC. Amino acid sequence: CSAPLAGVEETQYF. This sequence joins TRBV20-1 and TRBJ2-5; TRBD2 aligns across 11 bases. The CDR3 is 14 residues long. After removal of 6 bases from V and 3 bases from J, the junction contained 6 bases not matched to a gene. Germline CDR1 and CDR2: DFQATT and SNEGSKA (reference sequence).

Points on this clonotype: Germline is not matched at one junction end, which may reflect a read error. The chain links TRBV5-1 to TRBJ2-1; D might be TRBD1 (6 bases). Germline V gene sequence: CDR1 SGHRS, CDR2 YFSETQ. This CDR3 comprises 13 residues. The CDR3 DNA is TGCGCCAGCAGCTTGGATGGCAGGGGCGAGCAGTTCTTT. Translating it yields CASSLDGRGEQFF. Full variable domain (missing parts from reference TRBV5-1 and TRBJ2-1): KAGVTQTPRYLIKTRGQQVTLSCSPISGHRSVSWYQQTPGQGLQFLFEYFSETQRNKGNFPGRFSGRQFSNSRSEMNVSTLELGDSALYLCASSLDGRGEQFFGPGTRLTVL.

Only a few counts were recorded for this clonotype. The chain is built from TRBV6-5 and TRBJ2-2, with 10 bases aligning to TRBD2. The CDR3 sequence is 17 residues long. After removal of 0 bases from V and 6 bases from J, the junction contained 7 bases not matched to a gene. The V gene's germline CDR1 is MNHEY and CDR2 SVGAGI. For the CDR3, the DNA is TGTGCCAGCAGTTACTCTAGAAGCGGGGGGGCCCCCGGGGAGCTGTTTTTT. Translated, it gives CASSYSRSGGAPGELFF.

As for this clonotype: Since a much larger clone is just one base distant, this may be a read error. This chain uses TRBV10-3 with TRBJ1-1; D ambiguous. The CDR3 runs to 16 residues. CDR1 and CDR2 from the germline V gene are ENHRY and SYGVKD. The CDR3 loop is CATSYDTGDPKAEAFF. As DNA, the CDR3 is TGTGCCACCAGTTACGATACGGGAGATCCTAAAGCTGAAGCTTTCTTT.

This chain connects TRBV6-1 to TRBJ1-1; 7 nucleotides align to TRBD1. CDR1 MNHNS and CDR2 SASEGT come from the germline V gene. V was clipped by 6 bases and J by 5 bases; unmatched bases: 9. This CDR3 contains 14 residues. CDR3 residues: CASRAQGFETEAFF. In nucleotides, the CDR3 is TGTGCCAGCAGGGCACAGGGGTTTGAGACTGAAGCTTTCTTT.

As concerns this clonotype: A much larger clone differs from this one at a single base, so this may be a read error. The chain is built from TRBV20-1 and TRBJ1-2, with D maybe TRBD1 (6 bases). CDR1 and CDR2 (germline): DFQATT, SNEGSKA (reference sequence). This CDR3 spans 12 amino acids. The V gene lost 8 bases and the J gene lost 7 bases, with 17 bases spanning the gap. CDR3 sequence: CSTGEPGAGYTF. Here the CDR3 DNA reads TGCAGTACTGGTGAGCCGGGGGCTGGCTACACCTTC.

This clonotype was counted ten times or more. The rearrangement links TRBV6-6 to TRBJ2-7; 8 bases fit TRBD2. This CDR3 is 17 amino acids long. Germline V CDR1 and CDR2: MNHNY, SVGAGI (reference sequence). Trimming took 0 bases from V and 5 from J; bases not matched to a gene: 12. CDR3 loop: CASSYSNRVAGFHEQYF. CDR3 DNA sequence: TGTGCCAGCAGTTACTCGAATCGAGTAGCGGGGTTCCACGAGCAGTACTTC.

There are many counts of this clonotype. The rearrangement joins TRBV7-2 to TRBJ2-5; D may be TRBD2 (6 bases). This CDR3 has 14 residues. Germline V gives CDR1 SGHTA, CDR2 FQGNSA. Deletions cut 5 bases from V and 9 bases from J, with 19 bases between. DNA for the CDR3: TGTGCCAGCAGCCCTGGCGGGACCGTAGGGGCCCAGTACTTC. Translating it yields CASSPGGTVGAQYF.